The 20 T cell receptor beta chains given below trace back to one sample, sequenced in a study of cytomegalovirus exposure and HLA in healthy donors (dated by TCRdb to about 2017). The method behind the library was the immunoSEQ multiplex PCR assay. For the multiplex PCR, a mixture combining 60 forward primers for TCR Vbeta segments and 13 reverse primers for TCR Jbeta segments was used. This immuneACCESS table, as held by TCRdb, lists in-frame sequences with V and J called but not all clones. Of the missing ones, under half trace to an unresolved V gene in checked studies; the others have no known cause. The sample records about 120,000 clones, over 60% of which are singletons. The ten largest clones add up to approximately 1.4% of the sample. What was sequenced was PBMCs. Receptors originate from a man aged 18 to 35 in good health and CMV-seronegative.

This clone was detected a few times. The rearrangement links TRBV7-2 to TRBJ2-6; no firm D call. Trimming removed 5 bases at V and 0 bases at J, with 8 bases between. This CDR3 is built from 15 residues. CDR1 and CDR2 (germline): SGHTA, FQGNSA. The CDR3 nucleotides are TGTGCCAGCAGCCTACGCCCCTCTGGGGCCAACGTCCTGACTTTC. This translates into CASSLRPSGANVLTF.

Notes on this clone: The germline gene is not matched at one end of the junction; a read error may be the cause. The V call is TRBV5-1, the J call TRBJ2-1; 9 bases line up with TRBD1. Germline V lookup: CDR1 SGHRS, CDR2 YFSETQ. The CDR3 runs 16 residues. CDR3 bases: TGCGCCAGCAGCTTAGTTTTGGGACAGGGTAAAAATGAGCAGCTCTTC. Translated: CASSLVLGQGKNEQLF.

The chain uses TRBV4-2 and TRBJ2-7; D call uncertain. This CDR3 has 13 amino acids. V lost 5 bases and J lost 2, with 10 bases in between. Germline V lookup: CDR1 LGHNA, CDR2 YNFKEQ. The CDR3 DNA is TGTGCCAGCAGCGCTGCCAGTACCTACGAGCAGTACTTC. It translates to CASSAASTYEQYF.

CDR3 DNA: TGTGCCAGTAGTATCGTGACTGACACTGAAGCTTTCTTT. Translating gives CASSIVTDTEAFF. This chain uses TRBV19 with TRBJ1-1, with unresolved D. The V end was cut by 3 bases, the J end by 3 bases, with 8 bases between. The CDR3 totals 13 residues. In germline, CDR1 is LNHDA, CDR2 SQIVND (reference sequence).

This clone was seen only a few times. The chain has TRBV4-1 and TRBJ2-7; D is perhaps TRBD1 (6 bases). Trimming removed 5 bases at V and 4 bases at J, with 21 bases between. Germline V CDR1 and CDR2: MGHRA, YSYEKL. The CDR3 sequence is 16 residues long. This CDR3 reads CASSSSPGLGAYEQYF. CDR3 sequence (DNA): TGCGCCAGCAGCAGTTCCCCCGGCTTGGGGGCTTACGAGCAGTACTTC.

The V and J genes are TRBV30 and TRBJ1-3; 7 nucleotides align to TRBD1. The V gene end was trimmed by 4 bases and the J gene end by 0 bases; junction bases not matched to a gene: 6. The CDR3 spans 15 residues. CDR1 and CDR2 (germline): GTSNPN, SVGIG (reference sequence). CDR3 DNA sequence: TGTGCCTGGAACCGTAGGGGGCCCTCTGGAAACACCATATATTTT. Residues: CAWNRRGPSGNTIYF.

The chain is built from TRBV5-1 and TRBJ1-3, with D perhaps matching TRBD1 (6 bases). Germline assignment: CDR1 SGHRS and CDR2 YFSETQ. This CDR3 is built from 14 residues. V was shortened by 4 bases and J by 3 bases, with 11 bases between the two germline ends. CDR3 DNA sequence: TGCGCCAGCAGCCACGACAGGAGTGGAAACACCATATATTTT. Protein sequence: CASSHDRSGNTIYF.

The rearrangement joins TRBV19 to TRBJ2-7; 8 bases match TRBD1. This CDR3 is built from 16 residues. Trimming cost V 4 bases and J 4 bases; bases outside gene matches: 12. The germline V gene has CDR1 LNHDA and CDR2 SQIVND (reference sequence). The CDR3 DNA reads TGTGCCAGTAGTAGGTTCCGGCAGGGGGCACGATACGAGCAGTACTTC. Its protein product is CASSRFRQGARYEQYF.

This clone was seen a handful of times. The chain joins TRBV10-3 to TRBJ1-1; D is possibly TRBD1 (6 bases). The V end lost 6 bases, the J end lost 1 base, and 12 bases lay between the germline ends. The V gene's germline CDR1 is ENHRY and CDR2 SYGVKD. The CDR3 totals 14 residues. CDR3 DNA sequence: TGTGCCATCAGCCCCGGGACACCGAACACTGAAGCTTTCTTT. The encoded protein is CAISPGTPNTEAFF.

The V call is TRBV29-1, the J call TRBJ2-1; no clear D gene. Germline V gives CDR1 SQVTM, CDR2 ANQGSEA. The germline V and J ends were trimmed by 4 bases and 6 bases, with 16 bases remaining between them. The CDR3 is 14 amino acids. The CDR3 DNA is TGCAGCGTTGTATGGCGGTTGTCCACCAATGAGCAGTTCTTC. This codes for CSVVWRLSTNEQFF.

The chain employs TRBV9 and TRBJ2-3; TRBD2 aligns across 9 bases. Germline V gene data show CDR1 as SGDLS and CDR2 as YYNGEE. The ends lost 1 base at V and 7 bases at J; junction bases unmatched: 10. CDR3 length equals 16 residues. The DNA for the CDR3 is TGTGCCAGCAGCGTATCAGGTAGCGGGGGAGGAAATACGCAGTATTTT. This translates into CASSVSGSGGGNTQYF.

There are a few counts of this clone. This rearrangement joins TRBV7-9 to TRBJ1-5; no clear D. Germline V gene data show CDR1 as SEHNR and CDR2 as FQNEAQ (reference sequence). Trimming stripped 5 bases from V and 3 bases from J, with 11 bases between. This CDR3 is 14 amino acids long. The CDR3 coding sequence is TGTGCCAGCAGCATCGGACTTCTCAATCAGCCCCAGCATTTT. This encodes CASSIGLLNQPQHF.

This chain's CDR3 is CASSSGLAGGVLADTQYF. In nucleotides, the CDR3 is TGTGCCAGCAGCTCGGGACTAGCGGGGGGCGTTCTGGCAGATACGCAGTATTTT. V gene TRBV13 combines with J gene TRBJ2-3; TRBD2 matches at 15 bases. Germline V gives CDR1 PRHDT, CDR2 FYEKMQ (reference sequence). The CDR3 runs to 18 residues. The ends lost 4 bases at V and 4 bases at J; junction bases unmatched: 9.

The J gene is TRBJ1-2, the V gene TRBV7-9, with D possibly TRBD1 on 5 matching bases. The CDR3 loop spans 16 amino acids. Germline values: CDR1 SEHNR, CDR2 FQNEAQ (reference sequence). Trimming pared 5 bases from V and 8 bases from J, leaving 24 bases between. The CDR3 region is CASSPDAWGTHRGYTF. DNA of the CDR3: TGTGCCAGCAGCCCCGACGCATGGGGCACCCACAGAGGCTACACCTTC.

The chain uses TRBV6-6 and TRBJ2-7, with 9 bases that match TRBD1. Germline CDR1 is MNHNY and CDR2 is SVGAGI (reference sequence). The ends lost 0 bases at V and 0 bases at J; junction bases unmatched: 3. The length of the CDR3 is 16 residues. CDR3 nucleotide sequence: TGTGCCAGCAGTTACTCCGGGACAGGGAGCTCCTACGAGCAGTACTTC. Its translation: CASSYSGTGSSYEQYF.

This clone was found a few times. The rearrangement links TRBV18 to TRBJ1-5, with D uncertain. Germline CDR1 and CDR2: KGHSH and LQKENI. V lost 2 bases to trimming and J lost 3 bases, with 11 bases between them. The CDR3 extends over 15 amino acids. This CDR3 reads CASSPLEKINQPQHF. CDR3 sequence (DNA): TGTGCCAGCTCACCATTAGAAAAGATCAATCAGCCCCAGCATTTT.

This chain connects TRBV2 to TRBJ2-1; D is uncertain. CDR3 size: 14 residues. The V gene lost 1 base and the J gene lost 2 bases, with 6 bases spanning the gap. The germline gives CDR1 SNHLY, CDR2 FYNNEI. CDR3 DNA sequence: TGTGCCAGCAGTGAAGTCCTAGCCTACAATGAGCAGTTCTTC. This sequence encodes CASSEVLAYNEQFF.

The chain has TRBV6-1 and TRBJ1-2, with 8 bases fitting TRBD1. After removal of 4 bases from V and 8 bases from J, the junction contained 3 bases not matched to a gene. This CDR3 comprises 12 residues. From germline, CDR1 is MNHNS and CDR2 SASEGT. Here the CDR3 reads CASSGRGQGYTF. The DNA of the CDR3 is TGTGCCAGCAGTGGCAGGGGGCAAGGCTACACCTTC.

This clone came up a few times. The V call is TRBV6-5, the J call TRBJ1-1; D may be TRBD1 (5 bases). The length of the CDR3 is 12 residues. V was clipped by 5 bases and J by 9 bases, with 13 bases between them. Germline V CDR1 and CDR2: MNHEY, SVGAGI. The CDR3 loop is CASSPAEGKAFF. The CDR3 DNA sequence: TGTGCCAGCAGTCCGGCGGAGGGGAAAGCTTTCTTT.

V and J are TRBV14 and TRBJ2-1; maybe TRBD2 (6 bases). Trimming pared 5 bases from V and 2 bases from J, leaving 13 bases between. There are 15 residues in the CDR3. CDR1 and CDR2 from the germline V gene are SGHDN and FVKESK. DNA for the CDR3: TGTGCCAGCAGCTATCTAGCGAGAACCTACAATGAGCAGTTCTTC. Translated: CASSYLARTYNEQFF.